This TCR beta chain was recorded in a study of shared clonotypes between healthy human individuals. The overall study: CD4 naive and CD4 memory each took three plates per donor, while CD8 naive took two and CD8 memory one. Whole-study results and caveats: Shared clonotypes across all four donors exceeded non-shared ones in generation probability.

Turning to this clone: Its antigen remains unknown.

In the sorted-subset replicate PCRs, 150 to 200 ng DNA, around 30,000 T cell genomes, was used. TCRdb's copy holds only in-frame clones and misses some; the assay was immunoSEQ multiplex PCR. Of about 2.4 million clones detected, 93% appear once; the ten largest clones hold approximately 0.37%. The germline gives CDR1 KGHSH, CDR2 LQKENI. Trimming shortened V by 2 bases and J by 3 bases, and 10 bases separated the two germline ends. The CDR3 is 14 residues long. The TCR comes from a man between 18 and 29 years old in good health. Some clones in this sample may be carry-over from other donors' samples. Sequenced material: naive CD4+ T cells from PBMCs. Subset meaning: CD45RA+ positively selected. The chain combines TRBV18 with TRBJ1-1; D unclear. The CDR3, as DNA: TGTGCCAGCTCACCAAGAAACCTGGACACTGAAGCTTTCTTT. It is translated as CASSPRNLDTEAFF.